The rows below give T cell receptor beta chains drawn from one sample of a study of T cell repertoires in cytomegalovirus infection. TCRdb itself ran the reads through MiXCR, one entry per CDR3 protein. The sample holds approximately 310,000 distinct CDR3 sequences, about 25% seen once. No cognate antigen is known for these TCRs. The input for sequencing was cultured PBMCs, taken from culture after CMV antigen stimulation. The receptor set was obtained from a human donor in good health (CMV status not recorded). Some clones in this sample may be carry-over from other donors' samples. Each CDR3 is given with its conserved first and last residue. The D gene is left open where the match is weak. Size is omitted from some rows. Given values are once, few, many or a class for expanded clones.

TRBV11-1	.	TRBJ1-2	.	CASSLGGDANYGYTF	TGTGCCAGCAGCTTAGGAGGAGATGCTAACTATGGCTACACCTTC
TRBV7-2	TRBD2	TRBJ2-7	few	CASSQLAGIYEQYF	TGTGCCAGCAGCCAGCTAGCGGGGATCTACGAGCAGTACTTC
TRBV7-2	TRBD1	TRBJ2-7	many	CASSPTGTGSFYEQYF	TGTGCCAGCAGCCCGACAGGGACAGGGAGTTTCTACGAGCAGTACTTC
TRBV7-2	.	TRBJ2-5	few	CASSSIGETQYF	TGTGCCAGCAGCTCTATAGGAGAGACCCAGTACTTC
TRBV6-5	.	TRBJ1-5	few	CASSPTLYSNQPQHF	TGTGCCAGCAGTCCCACACTTTATAGCAATCAGCCCCAGCATTTT
TRBV6-2/TRBV6-3	TRBD2	TRBJ2-3	few	CASSYSTSGDTQYF	TGTGCCAGCAGTTATTCGACTAGCGGTGATACGCAGTATTTT
TRBV7-6	.	TRBJ1-5	few	CASSLGLPDQPQHF	TGTGCCAGCAGCTTAGGACTGCCCGATCAGCCCCAGCATTTT
TRBV6-1	.	TRBJ2-7	.	CASRLYEQYF	TGTGCCAGCAGGCTCTACGAGCAGTACTTC
TRBV6-8	.	TRBJ1-5	few	CASSYSILGFNQPQHF	TGTGCCAGCAGTTACTCGATTTTGGGTTTCAATCAGCCCCAGCATTTT
TRBV13	TRBD1	TRBJ1-2	.	CASSLEGQGVHGYTF	TGTGCCAGCAGCTTAGAGGGACAGGGGGTCCATGGCTACACCTTC
TRBV5-4	TRBD1	TRBJ1-5	.	CASSLAPGGAQPQHF	TGTGCCAGCAGCTTGGCCCCAGGGGGGGCTCAGCCCCAGCATTTT
TRBV7-2	TRBD2	TRBJ2-3	many	CASSLGLASGTDTQYF	TGTGCCAGCAGCCTCGGACTAGCGAGTGGCACAGATACGCAGTATTTT
TRBV9	TRBD2	TRBJ2-3	.	CASSPRGLASTDTQYF	TGTGCCAGCAGCCCCCGGGGACTAGCTAGCACAGATACGCAGTATTTT